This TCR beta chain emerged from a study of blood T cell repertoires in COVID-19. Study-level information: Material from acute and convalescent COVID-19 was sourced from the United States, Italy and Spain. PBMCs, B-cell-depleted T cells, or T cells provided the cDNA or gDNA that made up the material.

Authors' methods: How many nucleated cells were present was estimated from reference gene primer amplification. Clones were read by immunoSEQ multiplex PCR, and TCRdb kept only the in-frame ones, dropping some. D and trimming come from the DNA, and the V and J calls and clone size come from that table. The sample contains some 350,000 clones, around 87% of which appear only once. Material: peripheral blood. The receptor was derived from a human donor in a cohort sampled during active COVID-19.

Written as DNA, the CDR3 is TGTGCCAGCAGCCAAGGAACTCAGAACGGGGGCTATGGCTACACCTTC. It specifies CASSQGTQNGGYGYTF. The J gene is TRBJ1-2, the V gene TRBV4-2; D is perhaps TRBD1 (5 bases). CDR3 size: 16 residues. The germline gives CDR1 LGHNA, CDR2 YNFKEQ. Trimming took off 1 base at V and 4 bases at J, with 16 bases between the two ends.